This TCR beta chain was identified during a study of cytomegalovirus exposure and HLA in healthy donors. Study-level results: Donors belonging to an Asian-associated ancestry cluster reportedly showed fewer N-insertions in productive TCRs than the approximately 700-donor mean, according to what a later analysis found. Most TCR beta V segments were productive about 90% or about 30% of the time in an earlier analysis. Later analysis identified some 16,000 TCR beta sequences associated with HLA alleles, using a false discovery rate threshold of 0.05. Analyzed later, association rates of TCRs varied across HLA loci, with DRB1 most and HLA-C fewest.

Germline V gives CDR1 MDHEN, CDR2 SYDVKM. With V trimmed by 6 bases and J by 5 bases, 9 bases remained unmatched. This CDR3 comprises 16 residues. Use of 60 Vbeta and 13 Jbeta primers characterized the PCR. Assay: immunoSEQ multiplex PCR; the TCRdb copy retains only in-frame clones and omits some. This sample has approximately 170,000 clones, with more than 80% found just once. With regard to this clone: Its antigen is as yet unknown.

This clonotype was sampled from a male donor in good health and CMV-seronegative. Sequenced: PBMCs. The V and J genes are TRBV28 and TRBJ2-1, with TRBD2 matching over 11 bases. CDR3 region: CASSLPTGLADNEQFF. The DNA of the CDR3 is TGTGCCAGCAGCCTGCCCACGGGACTAGCGGACAATGAGCAGTTCTTC.